The sequence of this T cell receptor beta chain was determined in a study of blood T cell repertoires in COVID-19. Study details: Samples taken during acute and convalescent COVID-19 were collected in the United States, Italy and Spain.

Original analysis: Reference gene primer amplification in the assay estimated nucleated cell counts. The table came from immunoSEQ multiplex PCR; TCRdb's copy has only in-frame clones and leaves some out. The V and J calls and clone size were taken over from that table, and D and trimming were inferred from the DNA. The sample has fewer than 300,000 clones; more than 85% are singletons. Trimming took off 3 bases at V and 7 bases at J, with 11 bases between the two ends. This CDR3 is built from 14 residues. Looked up from germline, CDR1 is SGDLS and CDR2 is YYNGEE. This rearrangement joins TRBV9 to TRBJ1-6; D perhaps matches TRBD1 (5 bases). Sequenced input: peripheral blood. This TCR derives from a man aged 25-40 years with acute or convalescent COVID-19. CDR3 in amino acids: CASSGRQSNSPLHF. As DNA, the CDR3 is TGTGCCAGCAGCGGACGACAGTCGAATTCACCCCTCCACTTT. Full variable domain (outside the CDR3, taken from reference TRBV9 and TRBJ1-6): DSGVTQTPKHLITATGQRVTLRCSPRSGDLSVYWYQQSLDQGLQFLIQYYNGEERAKGNILERFSAQQFPDLHSELNLSSLELGDSALYFCASSGRQSNSPLHFGNGTRLTVT.